This T cell receptor beta chain is from a study of beta chain features in type 1 diabetes. Reverse transcription of all isolated RNA meant that expressed TCRB transcripts were sequenced. Regulatory, naive and central memory T cell samples averaged about 3.57 million reads. Profiled with immunoSEQ multiplex PCR; TCRdb holds only in-frame clones, not every one. In the table there are about 280,000 clones, approximately 15% of which are singletons. Comment on this clone: Its antigen is undetermined.

With 2 bases removed from V and 2 bases from J, the gap between germline ends came to 13 bases. This CDR3 spans 15 amino acids. Per germline, CDR1 MNHEY and CDR2 SMNVEV (reference sequence). Averaging roughly 110 mL, one heparinised blood draw was given by each donor. Sorting gave populations that all exceeded 95% purity. Study results and caveats: Within each of all four CD4+ subsets, Type 1 diabetes patients had TCRB CDR3s that were moderately but significantly shorter. A possible short-template PCR bias applies equally to patients and controls.

The source material was naive CD4+ T cells from blood. This TCR came from a man between 18 and 35 years old with type 1 diabetes. The chain links TRBV27 to TRBJ2-7, with D maybe TRBD2 (5 bases). The CDR3 is CASSLIYRGTYEQYF. The CDR3 nucleotides read TGTGCCAGCAGTTTAATCTACCGAGGGACCTACGAGCAGTACTTC.